This TCR beta chain was documented in a study of beta chain features in type 1 diabetes. Study information: Patient and healthy donor groups were alike in age, gender and cell yields.

The isolated RNA, all of it, was reverse transcribed, so expressed TCRB transcripts were what got sequenced. Using immunoSEQ multiplex PCR, the repertoire was profiled, and TCRdb retains in-frame clones only, with some absent. The table has 130,000 or so clones, roughly 9.7% seen once. There are a few counts of this clone. This TCR derives from a woman aged 40 to 55 in good health. What was sequenced was central memory CD4+ T cells from blood.

The CDR3 loop reads CASSPLTLAGARYNEQFF. The CDR3 DNA reads as TGTGCCAGCTCACCACTCACCCTAGCGGGGGCTCGATACAATGAGCAGTTCTTC. The V and J genes are TRBV18 and TRBJ2-1; TRBD2 matches 10 bases. The J segment lost 4 bases and the V segment lost 1 base, leaving 10 bases of the junction unmatched. This CDR3 comprises 18 residues. Germline loops: CDR1 KGHSH, CDR2 LQKENI.